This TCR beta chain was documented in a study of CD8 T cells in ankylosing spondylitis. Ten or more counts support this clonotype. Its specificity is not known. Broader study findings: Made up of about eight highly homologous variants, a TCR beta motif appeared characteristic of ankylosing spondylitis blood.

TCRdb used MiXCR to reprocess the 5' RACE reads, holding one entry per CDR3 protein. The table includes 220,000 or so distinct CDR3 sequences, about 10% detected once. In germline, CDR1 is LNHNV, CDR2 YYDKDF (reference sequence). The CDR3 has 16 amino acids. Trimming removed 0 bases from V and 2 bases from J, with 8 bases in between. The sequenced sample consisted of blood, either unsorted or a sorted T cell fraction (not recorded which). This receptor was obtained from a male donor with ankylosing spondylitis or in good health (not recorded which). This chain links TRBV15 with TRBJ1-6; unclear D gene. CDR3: CATSRDNSPYNSPLHF. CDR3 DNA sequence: TGTGCCACCAGCAGAGATAATAGCCCCTATAATTCACCCCTCCACTTT.